The rows below give T cell receptor beta chains drawn from one sample of a study of coeliac disease. Sequenced by immunoSEQ multiplex PCR; TCRdb stores in-frame clones only, minus some. The table includes around 6,700 clones, around two thirds detected once. Material: lamina propria lymphocytes from the gut. These receptor sequences come from a man aged 45-65 years with active celiac disease. Both conserved end residues are part of each CDR3. The D gene is left open where the match is weak. For some rows the clone size is stated as once, few or many, or as a class when expanded; others skip it.

TRBD2 | NA | TRBJ2-3 | TRBV4-1 | CASSQEGSGRLDDTQYF | TGCGCCAGCAGCCAAGAAGGTTCCGGGAGGCTCGACGATACGCAGTATTTT
NA | NA | TRBJ1-3 | TRBV15 | CATSRDRGLTGNTIYF | TGTGCCACCAGCAGAGATCGGGGACTCACTGGAAACACCATATATTTT
NA | few | TRBJ2-2 | TRBV19 | CASSFFAGIDTGELFF | TGTGCCAGTAGTTTTTTCGCAGGGATCGACACCGGGGAGCTGTTTTTT
NA | NA | TRBJ1-1 | TRBV12-2 | CASRLVLGGASTENTEAFF | TGTGCAAGTCGCTTAGTTTTAGGGGGCGCTTCTACTGAGAACACTGAAGCTTTCTTT
TRBD1 | NA | TRBJ2-1 | TRBV7-9 | CASSLGQGLNNEQFF | TGTGCCAGCAGCTTAGGACAGGGTTTGAACAATGAGCAGTTCTTC
TRBD1 | NA | TRBJ1-2 | TRBV6-6 | CASSYLTMGQFYGYTF | TGTGCCAGCAGTTACCTCACCATGGGACAGTTCTATGGCTACACCTTC
NA | NA | TRBJ1-2 | TRBV21-1 | CASSKEGRGTNYGYTF | TGTGCCAGCAGCAAAGAAGGGCGGGGAACTAACTATGGCTACACCTTC
NA | few | TRBJ1-5 | TRBV2 | CASSEVRVNQPQHF | TGTGCCAGCAGTGAGGTCCGGGTAAATCAGCCCCAGCATTTT
NA | NA | TRBJ1-1 | TRBV7-2 | CASSKSTEAFF | TGTGCCAGCAGTAAGAGCACTGAAGCTTTCTTT
TRBD1 | NA | TRBJ2-3 | TRBV19 | CASSPRGHTDTQYF | TGTGCCAGTAGCCCCAGGGGGCACACAGATACGCAGTATTTT
NA | NA | TRBJ1-1 | TRBV19 | CASSISTWVPEAFF | TGTGCCAGTAGTATCTCGACATGGGTCCCTGAAGCTTTCTTT
NA | NA | TRBJ2-2 | TRBV4-1 | CASSQQQRSNTGELFF | TGCGCCAGCAGCCAACAACAAAGATCGAACACCGGGGAGCTGTTTTTT
TRBD1 | few | TRBJ1-2 | TRBV7-9 | CASSGRDRPNYGYTF | TGTGCCAGCAGCGGCCGGGACAGGCCGAACTATGGCTACACCTTC
TRBD1 | NA | TRBJ1-6 | TRBV5-6 | CASSSGQAHYNSPLHF | TGTGCCAGCAGCTCAGGACAGGCCCACTATAATTCACCCCTCCACTTT
NA | NA | TRBJ1-3 | TRBV6-6 | CASSYGWQTGNTIYF | TGTGCCAGCAGTTACGGTTGGCAGACTGGAAACACCATATATTTT
NA | few | TRBJ2-5 | TRBV21-1 | CASILGTGGHGGQETQYF | TGTGCCAGCATCCTCGGGACAGGGGGCCATGGAGGGCAAGAGACCCAGTACTTC
NA | NA | TRBJ2-6 | TRBV28 | CASSLWFLTQSRANVLTF | TGTGCCAGCAGTCTGTGGTTCCTGACACAAAGTCGGGCCAACGTCCTGACTTTC
NA | large | TRBJ2-3 | TRBV5-3 | CARRLQAVTDTQYF | TGTGCCAGAAGGCTCCAAGCGGTCACAGATACGCAGTATTTT
TRBD2 | NA | TRBJ2-3 | TRBV15 | CATSRGGNSGYTDTQYF | TGTGCCACCAGCAGAGGGGGTAATAGCGGGTACACAGATACGCAGTATTTT
NA | few | TRBJ1-1 | TRBV29-1 | CSVGTGEAFF | TGCAGCGTTGGCACAGGAGAAGCTTTCTTT
TRBD2 | few | TRBJ2-1 | TRBV7-2 | CASSLRAASGVNEQFF | TGTGCCAGCAGCTTAAGGGCGGCTAGCGGGGTAAATGAGCAGTTCTTC
TRBD1 | few | TRBJ1-5 | TRBV6-6 | CASRQGLDQPQHF | TGTGCCAGCAGACAGGGGTTAGATCAGCCCCAGCATTTT
NA | few | TRBJ2-7 | TRBV5-4 | CASSQEASDSYEQYF | TGTGCCAGCAGCCAAGAGGCTAGCGATAGTTACGAGCAGTACTTC
NA | once | TRBJ2-6 | TRBV1 | CTSRPSSLQSRANVLTF | TGCACCAGCAGGCCATCAAGTTTACAAAGTCGGGCCAACGTCCTGACTTTC
TRBD2 | NA | TRBJ2-3 | TRBV4-1 | CASSQVGGSRTDTQYF | TGCGCCAGCAGCCAAGTGGGGGGGTCTAGGACAGATACGCAGTATTTT
NA | few | TRBJ2-3 | TRBV6-6 | CASSYPTPGTQYF | TGTGCCAGCAGTTACCCAACCCCCGGTACGCAGTATTTT
TRBD1 | once | TRBJ1-6 | TRBV19 | CASSRDRGLSPLHF | TGTGCCAGTAGTAGGGACAGGGGACTCTCACCCCTCCACTTT
TRBD1 | NA | TRBJ1-2 | TRBV2 | CASSPDRGLYGYTF | TGTGCCAGCAGTCCCGACAGGGGGCTCTACGGCTACACCTTC
TRBD1 | few | TRBJ2-3 | TRBV28 | CASSSGTGRTDTQYF | TGTGCCAGCAGTTCCGGGACAGGGCGTACAGATACGCAGTATTTT
NA | few | TRBJ2-1 | TRBV2 | CASRPSGFTYNEQFF | TGTGCCAGCAGGCCGAGCGGGTTTACCTACAATGAGCAGTTCTTC
NA | NA | TRBJ1-3 | TRBV7-2 | CASSSGGWGEGNTIYF | TGTGCCAGCAGCTCGGGGGGGTGGGGAGAGGGAAACACCATATATTTT
TRBD1 | NA | TRBJ1-3 | TRBV29-1 | CSVEVRVKGQGHTGNTIYF | TGCAGCGTTGAAGTTAGGGTTAAGGGACAGGGGCATACTGGAAACACCATATATTTT
TRBD1 | few | TRBJ1-2 | TRBV5-6 | CASRETGAAYGYTF | TGTGCCAGCAGGGAAACAGGGGCCGCCTATGGCTACACCTTC
NA | few | TRBJ2-3 | TRBV13 | CASSVFLTKLSSFTDTQYF | TGTGCCAGCAGCGTTTTTCTTACTAAACTGAGCTCCTTCACAGATACGCAGTATTTT
NA | NA | TRBJ2-5 | TRBV6-6 | CASSATGKETQYF | TGTGCCAGCAGCGCGACGGGGAAAGAGACCCAGTACTTC
NA | NA | TRBJ1-1 | TRBV6-1 | CASSGDQGLTEAFF | TGTGCCAGCAGTGGGGACCAGGGGTTAACTGAAGCTTTCTTT
NA | NA | TRBJ1-2 | TRBV9 | CASSVGGDYGYTF | TGTGCCAGCAGCGTGGGAGGGGACTATGGCTACACCTTC